The 29 T cell receptor beta chains listed next were all sequenced from one sample in a study of blood T cells in healthy people across ages (dated by TCRdb to between 2015 and 2016). Library preparation used 5' RACE. The run used an Illumina HiSeq 2500. A second PCR of roughly 7 to 12 cycles was run with a J-beta primer mix and a sample-barcoded 5' primer. TCRdb trimmed the raw reads at Q25, called clones with MiXCR and kept productive beta chains. Rows are unified per CDR3 protein, each entry keeping the most common DNA and genes. For this sample there are some 940,000 distinct CDR3 sequences; roughly 28% appear just once. The top ten clones comprise about 10% of the sample. The sample was also reused in another study, on T cells of mothers and their children.

The material sequenced was blood. Receptor source: a middle-aged woman in good health.

This chain joins TRBV3-1 and TRBJ2-5; D might be TRBD1 or TRBD2, each matching 5 bases. The CDR3 runs 12 residues. Trimming removed 1 base at V and 13 bases at J, with 13 bases between. Germline V CDR1 and CDR2: LGHDT, YNNKEL (reference sequence). The CDR3 nucleotides are TGTGCCAGCAGCCAAGGGACGGGACGGCTGTACTTC. This encodes CASSQGTGRLYF.

V is TRBV5-1 and J is TRBJ2-4, with a tentative D call TRBD2 (6 bases). Germline CDR1 is SGHRS and CDR2 is YFSETQ. Trimming removed 4 bases from V and 0 bases from J, with 17 bases in between. The CDR3 extends over 17 amino acids. CDR3 sequence: CASSPQVAEIAKNIQYF. Here the CDR3 DNA reads TGCGCCAGCAGCCCGCAAGTAGCGGAGATAGCCAAAAACATTCAGTACTTC.

This clonotype was observed a handful of times. The chain recombines TRBV7-8 with TRBJ1-5, with 8 nucleotides matching TRBD1. The CDR3 is 17 amino acids. Germline-derived CDR1 and CDR2 are SGHVS and FQNEAQ. The V gene end was trimmed by 2 bases and the J gene end by 7 bases; junction bases not matched to a gene: 13. CDR3 region: CASSLSIWPTGGQPQHF. CDR3 nucleotide sequence: TGTGCCAGCAGCTTATCCATTTGGCCAACAGGGGGACAGCCCCAGCATTTT.

The chain employs TRBV5-1 and TRBJ2-2; D possibly matches TRBD1 or TRBD2 (6 bases each). Germline assignment: CDR1 SGHRS and CDR2 YFSETQ. The V and J ends lost 2 bases and 1 base respectively, with 12 bases between them. The CDR3 length is 16 residues. CDR3 region: CASSFLGGRNTGELFF. The CDR3 coding sequence is TGCGCCAGCAGCTTCCTCGGGGGCCGGAACACCGGGGAGCTGTTTTTT.

The chain combines TRBV20-1 with TRBJ2-7, with D uncertain. V was shortened by 5 bases and J by 5 bases, with 16 bases between the two germline ends. The germline CDR1 and CDR2 sequences are DFQATT and SNEGSKA (reference sequence). The CDR3 extends over 13 amino acids. This CDR3 reads CSASWSPRNEQYF. The CDR3 bases are TGCAGTGCTTCTTGGTCCCCCAGGAACGAGCAGTACTTC.

This clonotype showed up many times. The chain combines TRBV7-3 with TRBJ2-1; tentative D call: TRBD1 (6 bases). V dropped 4 bases and J dropped 7 bases, with 14 bases sitting between them. The germline V gene encodes CDR1 SGHTA and CDR2 FQGTGA. The CDR3 has 14 amino acids. The CDR3 loop is CASSSQGLGNEQFF. The CDR3 DNA follows: TGTGCCAGCAGCTCTCAGGGGTTGGGAAATGAGCAGTTCTTC.

This clonotype was found a few times. The chain uses TRBV9 and TRBJ1-2; TRBD1 is a possible D gene (6 bases). Looked up from germline, CDR1 is SGDLS and CDR2 is YYNGEE. V was pared by 4 bases and J by 0 bases, with 25 bases between. This CDR3 has 19 amino acids. DNA for the CDR3: TGTGCCAGCAGCCCGGGGGGGGGCCTTCACTCCTCTGCTAACTATGGCTACACCTTC. Residues: CASSPGGGLHSSANYGYTF.

This clonotype has only a few counts. The V gene is TRBV18, the J gene TRBJ1-2, with a tentative D call TRBD1 (6 bases). The germline CDR1 and CDR2 sequences are KGHSH and LQKENI. V was pared by 2 bases and J by 3 bases, with 16 bases between. The CDR3 contains 16 residues. CDR3 sequence: CASSPNKGGLDYGYTF. CDR3 coding DNA: TGTGCCAGCTCACCAAACAAGGGGGGGCTCGACTATGGCTACACCTTC.

V and J are TRBV3-1 and TRBJ2-1; 7 nucleotides align to TRBD1. Trimming cost V 3 bases and J 2 bases; bases outside gene matches: 4. The CDR3 contains 15 residues. Germline lookup yields CDR1 LGHDT and CDR2 YNNKEL (reference sequence). The CDR3 DNA follows: TGTGCCAGCAGCCAGAGGGGGCCCCCCTACAATGAGCAGTTCTTC. Protein: CASSQRGPPYNEQFF.

On this clonotype: It may be a read error: a sequence one base away is much more abundant. The chain is built from TRBV10-2 and TRBJ1-2; a possible D gene is TRBD1 (5 bases). CDR3 size: 13 residues. CDR1 and CDR2 from the germline V gene are WSHSY and SAAADI. Trimming took 10 bases from V and 4 from J, leaving 16 bases between them. The CDR3: CATADKGTYGYTF. The CDR3 DNA reads as TGCGCCACCGCTGACAAGGGGACCTATGGCTACACCTTC.

This chain joins TRBV4-3 and TRBJ2-6, with D perhaps TRBD1 (5 bases). V lost 4 bases and J lost 2, with 12 bases in between. Germline lookup yields CDR1 LGHNA and CDR2 YSLEER. This CDR3 contains 16 residues. CDR3: CASSPIQGTGANVLTF. For the CDR3, the DNA is TGCGCCAGCAGCCCAATCCAGGGTACTGGGGCCAACGTCCTGACTTTC.

V gene TRBV7-8 combines with J gene TRBJ2-4; D gene uncertain. Germline loops: CDR1 SGHVS, CDR2 FQNEAQ. This CDR3 is built from 16 residues. Between the trimmed V and J ends, which lost 0 bases and 0 bases, there was a span of 9 bases. As DNA, the CDR3 is TGTGCCAGCAGCTTAGCCCGCTCAGTAGCCAAAAACATTCAGTACTTC. Protein product: CASSLARSVAKNIQYF. The full variable domain, in which reference TRBV7-8 and TRBJ2-4 provide the parts outside the CDR3, is GAGVSQSPRYKVAKRGQDVALRCDPISGHVSLFWYQQALGQGPEFLTYFQNEAQLDKSGLPSDRFFAERPEGSVSTLKIQRTQQEDSAVYLCASSLARSVAKNIQYFGAGTRLSVL.

This clonotype was seen a handful of times. This chain uses TRBV28 with TRBJ2-4, with D maybe TRBD1 (6 bases). The J call may be wrong; the DNA end is better matched by TRBJ2-7. This CDR3 comprises 16 residues. CDR1 and CDR2 (germline): MDHEN, SYDVKM. The CDR3 loop reads CASSLWGAPLEYEQYF. In nucleotides, the CDR3 is TGTGCCAGCAGTTTATGGGGGGCCCCGCTTGAGTACGAGCAGTACTTC.

This clonotype was counted between two and nine times. The rearrangement links TRBV12-3 or TRBV12-4 to TRBJ1-1; a possible D gene is TRBD1 (6 bases). The CDR3 runs to 15 residues. The germline V and J ends were trimmed by 2 bases and 4 bases, with 14 bases remaining between them. The CDR3 loop reads CASSLPSGVSTEAFF. Written as DNA, the CDR3 is TGTGCCAGCAGTTTACCCTCAGGGGTGAGCACTGAAGCTTTCTTT.

This chain uses TRBV29-1 with TRBJ1-1, with TRBD1 as a possible D gene (6 bases). The CDR3 is made up of 13 amino acids. With 4 bases removed from V and 4 bases from J, the gap between germline ends came to 13 bases. The V gene's germline CDR1 is SQVTM and CDR2 ANQGSEA. CDR3 residues: CSVVAQGGTEAFF. The CDR3 DNA reads as TGCAGCGTTGTAGCACAGGGTGGCACTGAAGCTTTCTTT.

This clonotype was seen a few times. The CDR3 protein is CASSHQDPGQYF. The CDR3 DNA sequence: TGTGCCAGCAGCCACCAGGACCCCGGGCAGTACTTC. The chain carries TRBV7-9 and TRBJ2-7; D is undetermined. V was pared by 5 bases and J by 9 bases, with 14 bases between. Germline assignment: CDR1 SEHNR and CDR2 FQNEAQ (reference sequence). The CDR3 has 12 amino acids. The variable domain in full, completed from reference TRBV7-9 and TRBJ2-7, reads DTGVSQNPRHKITKRGQNVTFRCDPISEHNRLYWYRQTLGQGPEFLTYFQNEAQLEKSRLLSDRFSAERPKGSFSTLEIQRTEQGDSAMYLCASSHQDPGQYFGPGTRLTVT.

Note on this clonotype: One base away lies a much larger clone, so this may be a sequencing read error. V usage is TRBV4-1 and J usage is TRBJ1-2; D gene uncertain. This CDR3 region has 14 residues. CDR1 and CDR2 from the germline V gene are MGHRA and YSYEKL. In DNA form, the CDR3 reads TGCACCAGCAGCCAGGCCCTAGCTAACTATGGCTACACCTTC. Its translation is CTSSQALANYGYTF.

This clonotype occurred a few times. The chain combines TRBV10-3 with TRBJ1-1; possible D gene TRBD1, 5 bases. The V gene's germline CDR1 is ENHRY and CDR2 SYGVKD. This CDR3 has 16 amino acids. V lost 0 bases and J 4 bases, leaving 15 bases between the germline ends. The CDR3 DNA reads TGTGCCATCAGTGAGTCGACAGTGATTAAGACCACTGAAGCTTTCTTT. It codes for CAISESTVIKTTEAFF.

The DNA of the CDR3 is TGTGCCAGCAGTTTAGGGAAAGTTCTAGGCCAAGGTGAAGCTTTCTTT. Translation: CASSLGKVLGQGEAFF. This rearrangement joins TRBV28 to TRBJ1-1; D is undetermined. Trimming took 2 bases from V and 7 from J, leaving 20 bases between them. Germline-derived CDR1 and CDR2 are MDHEN and SYDVKM. This CDR3 has 16 residues.

This clonotype was seen many times. The chain links TRBV29-1 to TRBJ2-1; 10 bases map to TRBD1. Germline V gene sequence: CDR1 SQVTM, CDR2 ANQGSEA. V dropped 7 bases and J dropped 9; count of bases not matched to a gene: 3. CDR3 length: 11 amino acids. This CDR3 is CSGGTGAEQFF. Here the CDR3 DNA reads TGCAGCGGAGGGACAGGGGCTGAGCAGTTCTTC.

There are a few counts of this clonotype. This sequence may be a read error, since a much larger clone differs from it by one base. The CDR3 DNA sequence: TGTGCCAGCAGCTTAACGGGACAGAATTACGAGCAGTTCTTC. Its protein product is CASSLTGQNYEQFF. The chain links TRBV13 to TRBJ2-1; 7 bases fit TRBD1. This CDR3 contains 14 residues. Germline assignment: CDR1 PRHDT and CDR2 FYEKMQ (reference sequence). The V gene end was trimmed by 2 bases and the J gene end by 10 bases; junction bases not matched to a gene: 8. Using reference TRBV13 and TRBJ2-1 for the parts outside the CDR3, the full variable domain is AAGVIQSPRHLIKEKRETATLKCYPIPRHDTVYWYQQGPGQDPQFLISFYEKMQSDKGSIPDRFSAQQFSDYHSELNMSSLELGDSALYFCASSLTGQNYEQFFGPGTRLTVL.

The sample holds many counts of this clonotype. The chain has TRBV9 and TRBJ2-1; possibly TRBD2 for D (6 bases). Germline lookup yields CDR1 SGDLS and CDR2 YYNGEE. CDR3 length: 15 amino acids. Trimming shortened V by 0 bases and J by 3 bases, and 10 bases separated the two germline ends. As DNA, the CDR3 is TGTGCCAGCAGCGTAGAACTAGCACTCTACAATGAGCAGTTCTTC. Translating it yields CASSVELALYNEQFF. Combining the CDR3 with reference TRBV9 and TRBJ2-1 gives the whole variable domain DSGVTQTPKHLITATGQRVTLRCSPRSGDLSVYWYQQSLDQGLQFLIQYYNGEERAKGNILERFSAQQFPDLHSELNLSSLELGDSALYFCASSVELALYNEQFFGPGTRLTVL.

The J gene is TRBJ2-5, the V gene TRBV29-1, with D maybe TRBD1 (5 bases). Trimming left V 2 bases short and J 3 bases short, with 25 bases between. Germline loops: CDR1 SQVTM, CDR2 ANQGSEA. This CDR3 is built from 18 residues. CDR3: CSVELFLTQQGREETQYF. The CDR3 region has the DNA TGCAGCGTTGAATTATTCCTTACCCAGCAGGGTAGGGAAGAGACCCAGTACTTC.

The chain joins TRBV27 to TRBJ2-5, with D perhaps TRBD1 (6 bases). Germline values: CDR1 MNHEY, CDR2 SMNVEV (reference sequence). The CDR3 extends over 12 amino acids. V dropped 3 bases and J dropped 11 bases, with 13 bases sitting between them. The CDR3 protein is CASSFTKGEQYF. In nucleotides, the CDR3 is TGTGCCAGCAGTTTCACAAAGGGGGAGCAGTACTTC.

This clonotype was seen a handful of times. The chain recombines TRBV18 with TRBJ2-4; 7 bases agree with TRBD2. V dropped 3 bases and J dropped 4; count of bases not matched to a gene: 6. Germline V gene data show CDR1 as KGHSH and CDR2 as LQKENI. CDR3 length equals 15 residues. Here the CDR3 DNA reads TGTGCCAGCTCACCCAATTGGGGGGGGAAAAACATTCAGTACTTC. It translates to CASSPNWGGKNIQYF.

On this clonotype: One end of the junction is discordant with germline, which a read error may explain. This chain connects TRBV6-1 to TRBJ2-4, with D possibly being TRBD2 (5 bases). The DNA end favors TRBJ2-7, so the J call may be wrong. Germline V lookup: CDR1 MNHNS, CDR2 SASEGT. There are 15 residues in the CDR3. In DNA, the CDR3 is TGTGCCGGCAGCGACTTATTCGGGATTTCCTACGAGCAGTACTTC. Protein product: CAGSDLFGISYEQYF.

This chain uses TRBV3-1 with TRBJ1-2; D gene ambiguous. CDR3 length equals 12 residues. V lost 1 base and J lost 6, with 6 bases in between. Germline V gene sequence: CDR1 LGHDT, CDR2 YNNKEL (reference sequence). CDR3 in amino acids: CASSQGRDGYTF. In nucleotides, the CDR3 is TGTGCCAGCAGCCAAGGACGGGATGGCTACACCTTC.

A word on this clonotype: An end of the junction differs from the germline gene, which may be a read error. The chain joins TRBV6-6 to TRBJ1-2; the match to TRBD1 covers 9 bases. Germline CDR1 and CDR2: MNHNY and SVGAGI (reference sequence). This CDR3 region has 15 residues. The CDR3 is CAGSYSRGDRDDYTF. For the CDR3, the DNA is TGTGCCGGCAGTTACTCGAGGGGGGACAGGGATGACTACACCTTC.

In regard to this clonotype: One base away lies a much larger clone, so this may be a sequencing read error. The rearrangement uses TRBV12-3 or TRBV12-4 and TRBJ2-4; either TRBD1 or TRBD2 may supply D (6 bases each). The J call may be incorrect, as the DNA end agrees better with TRBJ2-7. CDR3 length: 13 amino acids. The CDR3 loop is CASKGGGTYEQYF. CDR3 DNA sequence: TGTGCCAGCAAGGGGGGCGGGACCTACGAGCAGTACTTC.